These 12 T cell receptor beta chains share one sample of origin, sequenced in a study of identical twins. TCRdb redid the calling of the 5' RACE reads with MiXCR, one entry per CDR3 protein. The repertoire consists of 550,000 to 700,000 distinct CDR3 sequences, with less than 25% occurring once and the leading ten covering 4.3%. This sample was also put to use in a study of T cells expressing NK-cell markers.

Input material: PBMCs. The receptors shown here come from a young woman in good health.

This clonotype was seen only a few times. This chain connects TRBV5-1 to TRBJ2-1; D is possibly TRBD1 (6 bases). The CDR3 has 15 amino acids. The V gene's germline CDR1 is SGHRS and CDR2 YFSETQ. V was cut by 3 bases and J by 7 bases, with 17 bases left in between. CDR3 loop: CASSSVAGAGNEQFF. The CDR3 coding sequence is TGCGCCAGCAGCTCCGTGGCAGGGGCAGGAAATGAGCAGTTCTTC.

This chain's CDR3 is CASSLYRTRENTEAFF. The CDR3 nucleotides are TGTGCCAGCAGTTTATATCGGACTAGGGAGAACACTGAAGCTTTCTTT. This chain connects TRBV12-3 or TRBV12-4 to TRBJ1-1, with no clear D. Trimming removed 2 bases from V and 1 base from J, with 14 bases in between. This CDR3 contains 16 residues.

The CDR3 here is CATQEYGGTDTQYF. The CDR3 DNA is TGCGCCACCCAAGAATACGGGGGCACAGATACGCAGTATTTT. The chain recombines TRBV5-1 with TRBJ2-3; TRBD2 is a possible D gene (5 bases). The CDR3 spans 14 residues. Germline V gene data show CDR1 as SGHRS and CDR2 as YFSETQ. Trimming cost V 9 bases and J 1 base, with 15 bases left between them.

V and J are TRBV4-3 and TRBJ2-1; 10 nucleotides agree with TRBD2. The CDR3 runs 17 residues. CDR1 and CDR2 (germline): LGHNA, YSLEER. Losses at the gene ends were 0 bases for V and 4 bases for J; bases not matched to a gene: 6. The CDR3 protein is CASSQDQGLAEYNEQFF. CDR3 sequence (DNA): TGCGCCAGCAGCCAAGATCAAGGACTAGCGGAATACAATGAGCAGTTCTTC.

CDR3 protein: CASSMSPTPDTDTQYF. The CDR3 coding sequence is TGCGCCAGCAGCATGTCACCTACCCCCGACACAGATACGCAGTATTTT. The chain combines TRBV4-3 with TRBJ2-3, with D uncertain. Trimming left V 5 bases short and J 2 bases short, with 17 bases between. Germline V CDR1 and CDR2: LGHNA, YSLEER. The CDR3 covers 16 residues.

This rearrangement joins TRBV12-3 or TRBV12-4 to TRBJ2-4, with 7 bases matching TRBD1. V shed 6 bases and J 7 bases; nucleotides not matched to a gene: 6. The CDR3 spans 13 residues. CDR3 nucleotide sequence: TGTGCCAGCAGGTCGGGACAGCAGAACATTCAGTACTTC. Its protein is CASRSGQQNIQYF.

V usage is TRBV30 and J usage is TRBJ2-7; D gene ambiguous. The germline V and J ends were trimmed by 3 bases and 8 bases, with 17 bases remaining between them. Germline assignment: CDR1 GTSNPN and CDR2 SVGIG (reference sequence). This CDR3 spans 13 amino acids. The CDR3 region is CAWSPSTRAQQYF. DNA of the CDR3: TGTGCCTGGAGCCCCTCCACCCGGGCTCAGCAGTACTTC.

The chain employs TRBV10-3 and TRBJ1-1; TRBD1 matches at 7 bases. J gave up 10 bases and V 4 bases, and 6 bases lay outside the gene matches. The CDR3 is 12 amino acids. CDR1 is ENHRY, CDR2 SYGVKD, per germline. CDR3 bases: TGTGCCATCAGTGCCGTAGACAGGGCAGCTTTCTTT. It yields the protein CAISAVDRAAFF.

The chain uses TRBV12-3 or TRBV12-4 and TRBJ2-7, with 8 bases that match TRBD2. The CDR3 spans 13 residues. V shed 5 bases, J shed 2 bases, and the junction held 2 bases outside the gene matches. The chain's CDR3 is CASSREGAYEQYF. DNA for the CDR3: TGTGCCAGCAGTCGGGAGGGGGCCTACGAGCAGTACTTC.

The table lists this clonotype with a few counts. This sequence joins TRBV29-1 and TRBJ1-1; 7 nucleotides agree with TRBD1. Per germline, CDR1 SQVTM and CDR2 ANQGSEA. The trim removed 8 bases at V and 2 bases at J, leaving 5 bases unmatched. CDR3 length equals 12 residues. The CDR3 DNA sequence: TGCAGCTCGCGGACAGGCAACACTGAAGCTTTCTTT. Protein product: CSSRTGNTEAFF.

This clonotype was counted a few times. The J gene is TRBJ2-5, the V gene TRBV7-9; no reliable D call. There are 13 residues in the CDR3. Germline values: CDR1 SEHNR, CDR2 FQNEAQ (reference sequence). V shed 2 bases and J shed 4 bases, with 8 bases lying between them. The CDR3 protein is CASSLPQIETQYF. The CDR3 DNA reads as TGTGCCAGCAGCTTACCCCAGATAGAGACCCAGTACTTC. Full variable domain (missing parts from reference TRBV7-9 and TRBJ2-5): DTGVSQNPRHKITKRGQNVTFRCDPISEHNRLYWYRQTLGQGPEFLTYFQNEAQLEKSRLLSDRFSAERPKGSFSTLEIQRTEQGDSAMYLCASSLPQIETQYFGPGTRLLVL.

The sample holds one count of this clonotype. V usage is TRBV11-2 and J usage is TRBJ2-3, with 7 bases that match TRBD2. The germline V gene encodes CDR1 SGHAT and CDR2 FQNNGV. Trimming removed 2 bases from V and 4 bases from J; junction bases left unmatched: 18. The CDR3 covers 19 residues. CDR3 sequence: CASSLRDPKIFTSADTQYF. CDR3 sequence (DNA): TGTGCCAGCAGCTTAAGGGATCCGAAGATCTTTACTAGCGCAGATACGCAGTATTTT.